The rows below give T cell receptor beta chains drawn from one sample of a study of blood T cell repertoires in COVID-19. Repertoires were generated with immunoSEQ multiplex PCR, while TCRdb's copy carries only in-frame clones and drops some. This table has some 70,000 clones, 70% to 85% appearing once. Sequencing was carried out using peripheral blood. The receptors stem from a man in his sixties with acute or convalescent COVID-19. Each CDR3 is given with its conserved first and last residue. A D gene is named only where the DNA matches it firmly. Expanded clones get a size class; other rows say once, few or many, or leave the size out.

d_call: TRBD1
cdr3_length: 16
clone_size: once
j_call: TRBJ1-5
v_call: TRBV10-2
cdr3_nt: TGCGCCAGCAGTGAGACAGGGGGGGTGAGCAATCAGCCCCAGCATTTT
cdr3_aa: CASSETGGVSNQPQHF

d_call: NA
cdr3_length: 15
clone_size: NA
j_call: TRBJ1-6
v_call: TRBV4-2
cdr3_nt: TGTGCCAGCAGCCAAGATCAGGACAGCACTTCACCCCTCCACTTT
cdr3_aa: CASSQDQDSTSPLHF

d_call: TRBD1
cdr3_length: 13
clone_size: NA
j_call: TRBJ1-2
v_call: TRBV30
cdr3_nt: TGTGCCTGGAGATCGACAGGGACCTATGGCTACACCTTC
cdr3_aa: CAWRSTGTYGYTF

d_call: NA
cdr3_length: 13
clone_size: NA
j_call: TRBJ1-5
v_call: TRBV10-3
cdr3_nt: TGTGCCATCAGTGACGAGGGTTCCCAGCCCCAGCATTTT
cdr3_aa: CAISDEGSQPQHF

d_call: NA
cdr3_length: 16
clone_size: NA
j_call: TRBJ2-7
v_call: TRBV2
cdr3_nt: TGTGCCAGCAGTGAAAAGTTTGGCAGGGGGGCCTACGAGCAGTACTTC
cdr3_aa: CASSEKFGRGAYEQYF

d_call: NA
cdr3_length: 15
clone_size: NA
j_call: TRBJ2-1
v_call: TRBV5-1
cdr3_nt: TGCGCCAGCAGCTTGAATGACAGGCCCTACAATGAGCAGTTCTTC
cdr3_aa: CASSLNDRPYNEQFF

d_call: TRBD1
cdr3_length: 17
clone_size: NA
j_call: TRBJ2-3
v_call: TRBV4-1
cdr3_nt: TGCGCCAGCAGCCAACTACCCGACAGGGGGCGAGGAGATACGCAGTATTTT
cdr3_aa: CASSQLPDRGRGDTQYF

d_call: TRBD1
cdr3_length: 16
clone_size: NA
j_call: TRBJ2-5
v_call: TRBV7-9
cdr3_nt: TGTGCCAGCACCAAGACAGGGTCTCGTCCGTCAGAGACCCAGTACTTC
cdr3_aa: CASTKTGSRPSETQYF

d_call: NA
cdr3_length: 15
clone_size: NA
j_call: TRBJ2-3
v_call: TRBV6-5
cdr3_nt: TGTGCCAGCAGTCGACAGAGATCTAGCACAGATACGCAGTATTTT
cdr3_aa: CASSRQRSSTDTQYF

d_call: TRBD2
cdr3_length: 16
clone_size: once
j_call: TRBJ2-5
v_call: TRBV7-2
cdr3_nt: TGTGCCAGCAGACCTCCACTAGCGGGGGGGCAAGGGACCCAGTACTTC
cdr3_aa: CASRPPLAGGQGTQYF

d_call: TRBD1
cdr3_length: 15
clone_size: NA
j_call: TRBJ1-6
v_call: TRBV29-1
cdr3_nt: TGCAGCGTGAGGACAGGGAGCTCCTATAATTCACCCCTCCACTTT
cdr3_aa: CSVRTGSSYNSPLHF

d_call: TRBD1
cdr3_length: 14
clone_size: NA
j_call: TRBJ2-3
v_call: TRBV7-7
cdr3_nt: TGTGCCAGCAGCCCGGGACAGAGCACAGATACGCAGTATTTT
cdr3_aa: CASSPGQSTDTQYF

d_call: TRBD1
cdr3_length: 14
clone_size: NA
j_call: TRBJ1-5
v_call: TRBV9
cdr3_nt: TGTGCCAGCAGCTTGGGGACAGGGAAACAGCCCCAGCATTTT
cdr3_aa: CASSLGTGKQPQHF

d_call: NA
cdr3_length: 14
clone_size: NA
j_call: TRBJ2-5
v_call: TRBV20-1
cdr3_nt: TGCAGTGCTAGTTTGTCTAGCCTTTTGAAGACCCAGTACTTC
cdr3_aa: CSASLSSLLKTQYF

d_call: TRBD2
cdr3_length: 15
clone_size: NA
j_call: TRBJ2-1
v_call: TRBV11-3
cdr3_nt: TGTGCCAGCAGCCCCCGGACGGGGGGTTCCAATGAGCAGTTCTTC
cdr3_aa: CASSPRTGGSNEQFF

d_call: TRBD2
cdr3_length: 17
clone_size: NA
j_call: TRBJ2-3
v_call: TRBV6-2/TRBV6-3
cdr3_nt: TGTGCCAGCAGCAACACCATAGCGGGGTTGGGCACAGATACGCAGTATTTT
cdr3_aa: CASSNTIAGLGTDTQYF

d_call: TRBD2
cdr3_length: 16
clone_size: NA
j_call: TRBJ2-1
v_call: TRBV9
cdr3_nt: TGTGCCAGCAGCGTAGAGGATAGCGGGGGCAGGAGTGAGCAGTTCTTC
cdr3_aa: CASSVEDSGGRSEQFF

d_call: NA
cdr3_length: 19
clone_size: NA
j_call: TRBJ2-3
v_call: TRBV20-1
cdr3_nt: TGCAGTGCTAGTGGCCTCGGGGAGCGGGCCCCTACTAGCACAGATACGCAGTATTTT
cdr3_aa: CSASGLGERAPTSTDTQYF

d_call: NA
cdr3_length: 14
clone_size: NA
j_call: TRBJ2-5
v_call: TRBV3-1/TRBV3-2
cdr3_nt: TGTGCCAGCAGCCGGCCGGGGTTCGGGGAGACCCAGTACTTC
cdr3_aa: CASSRPGFGETQYF

d_call: TRBD1
cdr3_length: 15
clone_size: few
j_call: TRBJ1-1
v_call: TRBV4-3
cdr3_nt: TGCGCCAGCAGCCAAGTCGGACAGGGGGTCACTGAAGCTTTCTTT
cdr3_aa: CASSQVGQGVTEAFF

d_call: NA
cdr3_length: 13
clone_size: NA
j_call: TRBJ1-2
v_call: TRBV10-3
cdr3_nt: TGTGCCATCAGTGAAGCCTCAGGGGTCGGCTACACCTTC
cdr3_aa: CAISEASGVGYTF

d_call: NA
cdr3_length: 15
clone_size: NA
j_call: TRBJ2-6
v_call: TRBV7-2
cdr3_nt: TGTGCCAGCAGCCTTTACACCTCTGGGGCCAACGTCCTGACTTTC
cdr3_aa: CASSLYTSGANVLTF

d_call: NA
cdr3_length: 16
clone_size: NA
j_call: TRBJ2-2
v_call: TRBV7-2
cdr3_nt: TGTGCCAGCAGCTTAGGTACTCGCGCGAACACCGGGGAGCTGTTTTTT
cdr3_aa: CASSLGTRANTGELFF

d_call: TRBD1
cdr3_length: 16
clone_size: NA
j_call: TRBJ1-5
v_call: TRBV4-2
cdr3_nt: TGTGCCAGCAGCCAAGAGACAGGGCATAGCAATCAGCCCCAGCATTTT
cdr3_aa: CASSQETGHSNQPQHF

d_call: NA
cdr3_length: 14
clone_size: NA
j_call: TRBJ2-1
v_call: TRBV24-1
cdr3_nt: TGTGCCACCAGTGATTCCGGGAAGAACAATGAGCAGTTCTTC
cdr3_aa: CATSDSGKNNEQFF

d_call: NA
cdr3_length: 14
clone_size: NA
j_call: TRBJ2-3
v_call: TRBV19
cdr3_nt: TGTGCCAGTAGTATAGGCCAGGGTGGAAATACGCAGTATTTT
cdr3_aa: CASSIGQGGNTQYF

d_call: NA
cdr3_length: 13
clone_size: NA
j_call: TRBJ2-5
v_call: TRBV5-4
cdr3_nt: TGTGCCAGCAGCCAGGCCCTGCAAGAGACCCAGTACTTC
cdr3_aa: CASSQALQETQYF

d_call: NA
cdr3_length: 15
clone_size: NA
j_call: TRBJ1-6
v_call: TRBV5-1
cdr3_nt: TGCGCCAGCAGCGTGAGGGGTCAGGAGGGTTCACCCCTCCACTTT
cdr3_aa: CASSVRGQEGSPLHF

d_call: NA
cdr3_length: 13
clone_size: NA
j_call: TRBJ1-6
v_call: TRBV9
cdr3_nt: TGTGCCAGCAGCACAAGAGGGAATTCACCCCTCCACTTT
cdr3_aa: CASSTRGNSPLHF

d_call: NA
cdr3_length: 15
clone_size: NA
j_call: TRBJ2-3
v_call: TRBV5-4
cdr3_nt: TGTGCCAGCAGCCCGACACAGCAGATCACAGATACGCAGTATTTT
cdr3_aa: CASSPTQQITDTQYF

d_call: NA
cdr3_length: 14
clone_size: NA
j_call: TRBJ1-6
v_call: TRBV28
cdr3_nt: TGTGCCAGCAATCGGTCCGGGTATAATTCACCCCTCCACTTT
cdr3_aa: CASNRSGYNSPLHF

d_call: TRBD1
cdr3_length: 16
clone_size: once
j_call: TRBJ2-5
v_call: TRBV5-1
cdr3_nt: TGCGCCAGCAGCTTGAGCCGACAGGGGGCTAGGGAGACCCAGTACTTC
cdr3_aa: CASSLSRQGARETQYF

d_call: TRBD1
cdr3_length: 16
clone_size: NA
j_call: TRBJ1-3
v_call: TRBV5-1
cdr3_nt: TGCGCCAGCAGCTTGACGACAGGGGACTCTGGAAACACCATATATTTT
cdr3_aa: CASSLTTGDSGNTIYF

d_call: NA
cdr3_length: 16
clone_size: once
j_call: TRBJ1-1
v_call: TRBV9
cdr3_nt: TGTGCCAGCAGCGTAGCTGGGCACACACTGAACACTGAAGCTTTCTTT
cdr3_aa: CASSVAGHTLNTEAFF

d_call: TRBD1
cdr3_length: 16
clone_size: NA
j_call: TRBJ2-7
v_call: TRBV24-1
cdr3_nt: TGTGCCACCAGTGACCTTAGACAGGGTTCCGCCTACGAGCAGTACTTC
cdr3_aa: CATSDLRQGSAYEQYF

d_call: NA
cdr3_length: 14
clone_size: NA
j_call: TRBJ1-5
v_call: TRBV19
cdr3_nt: TGTGCCAGTACCTACGAACAGGGCAATCAGCCCCAGCATTTT
cdr3_aa: CASTYEQGNQPQHF